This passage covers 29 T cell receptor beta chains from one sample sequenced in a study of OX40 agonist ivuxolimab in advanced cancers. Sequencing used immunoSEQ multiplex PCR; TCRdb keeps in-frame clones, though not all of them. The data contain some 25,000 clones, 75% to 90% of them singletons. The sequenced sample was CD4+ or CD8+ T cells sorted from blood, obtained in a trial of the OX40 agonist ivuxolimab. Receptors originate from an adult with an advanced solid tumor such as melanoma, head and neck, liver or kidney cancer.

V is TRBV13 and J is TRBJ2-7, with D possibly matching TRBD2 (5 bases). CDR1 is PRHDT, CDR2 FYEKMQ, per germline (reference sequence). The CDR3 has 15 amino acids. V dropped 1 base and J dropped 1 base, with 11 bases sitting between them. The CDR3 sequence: CASSLEASRSYEQYF. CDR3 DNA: TGTGCCAGCAGCTTAGAGGCTAGCAGGTCCTACGAGCAGTACTTC.

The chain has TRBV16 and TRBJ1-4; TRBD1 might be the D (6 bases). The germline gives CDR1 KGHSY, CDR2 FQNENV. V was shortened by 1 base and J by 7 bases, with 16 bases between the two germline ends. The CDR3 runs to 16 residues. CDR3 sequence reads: CASSQFPGGAGEKLFF. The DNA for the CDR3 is TGTGCCAGCAGCCAATTCCCGGGGGGCGCAGGTGAAAAACTGTTTTTT.

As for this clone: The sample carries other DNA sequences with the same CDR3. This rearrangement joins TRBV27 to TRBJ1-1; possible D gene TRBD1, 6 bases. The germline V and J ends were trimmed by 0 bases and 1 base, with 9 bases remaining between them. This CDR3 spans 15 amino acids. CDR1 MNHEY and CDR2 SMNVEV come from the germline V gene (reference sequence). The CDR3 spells CASSLSGAGNTEAFF. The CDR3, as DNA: TGTGCCAGCAGTTTATCGGGGGCGGGGAACACTGAAGCTTTCTTT.

In nucleotides, the CDR3 is TGTGCCAGCAGTTCCCTCGCAGCCCTAGAGGGTCGAGGCTACACCTTC. Its translation is CASSSLAALEGRGYTF. The V gene is TRBV6-5, the J gene TRBJ1-2; D not resolved. The CDR3 consists of 16 residues. The germline V gene encodes CDR1 MNHEY and CDR2 SVGAGI. The V end lost 4 bases, the J end lost 8 bases, and 23 bases lay between the germline ends.

DNA for the CDR3: TGCAGCGTTGAAGTCGTAACGAGCGATGAGCAGTTCTTC. Amino acid sequence: CSVEVVTSDEQFF. This sequence joins TRBV29-1 and TRBJ2-1, with D hard to call. This CDR3 spans 13 amino acids. Germline V gene data show CDR1 as SQVTM and CDR2 as ANQGSEA. Trimming shortened V by 1 base and J by 8 bases, and 12 bases separated the two germline ends.

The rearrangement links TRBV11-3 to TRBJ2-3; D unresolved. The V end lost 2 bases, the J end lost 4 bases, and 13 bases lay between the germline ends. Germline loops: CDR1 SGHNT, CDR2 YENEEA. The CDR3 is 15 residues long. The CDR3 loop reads CASSLIVGSADTQYF. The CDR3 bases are TGTGCCAGCAGCTTAATCGTGGGATCGGCAGATACGCAGTATTTT.

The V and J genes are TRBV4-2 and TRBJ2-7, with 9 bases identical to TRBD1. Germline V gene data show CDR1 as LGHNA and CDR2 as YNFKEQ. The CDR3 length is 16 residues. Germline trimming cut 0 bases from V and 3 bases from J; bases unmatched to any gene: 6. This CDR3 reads CASSQDEGTGYYEQYF. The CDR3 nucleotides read TGTGCCAGCAGCCAAGATGAAGGGACAGGGTACTACGAGCAGTACTTC.

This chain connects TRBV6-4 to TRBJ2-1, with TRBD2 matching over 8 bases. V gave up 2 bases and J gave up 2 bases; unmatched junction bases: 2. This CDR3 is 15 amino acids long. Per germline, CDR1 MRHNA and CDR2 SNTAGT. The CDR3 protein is CASSDTSGAYNEQFF. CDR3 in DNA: TGTGCCAGCAGTGACACTAGCGGAGCCTACAATGAGCAGTTCTTC.

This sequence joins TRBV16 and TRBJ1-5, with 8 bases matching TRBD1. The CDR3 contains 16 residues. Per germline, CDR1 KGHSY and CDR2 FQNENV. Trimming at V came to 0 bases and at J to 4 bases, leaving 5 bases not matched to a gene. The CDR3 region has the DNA TGTGCCAGCAGCCAATCGAGACAGGGGCCTAATCAGCCCCAGCATTTT. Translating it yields CASSQSRQGPNQPQHF. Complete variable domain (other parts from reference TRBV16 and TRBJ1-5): GEEVAQTPKHLVRGEGQKAKLYCAPIKGHSYVFWYQQVLKNEFKFLISFQNENVFDETGMPKERFSAKCLPNSPCSLEIQATKLEDSAVYFCASSQSRQGPNQPQHFGDGTRLSIL.

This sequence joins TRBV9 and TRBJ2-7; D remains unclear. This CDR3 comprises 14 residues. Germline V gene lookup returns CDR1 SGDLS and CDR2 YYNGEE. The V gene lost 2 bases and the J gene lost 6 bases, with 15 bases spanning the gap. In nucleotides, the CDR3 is TGTGCCAGCAGCGTGGCCGAAGGGTCAATCGAGCAGTACTTC. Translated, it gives CASSVAEGSIEQYF.

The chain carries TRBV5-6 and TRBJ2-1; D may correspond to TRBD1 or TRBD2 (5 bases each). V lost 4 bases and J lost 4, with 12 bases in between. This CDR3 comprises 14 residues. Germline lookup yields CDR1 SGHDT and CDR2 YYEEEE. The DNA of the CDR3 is TGTGCCAGCAGCCCTGGATGGGGGTACAATGAGCAGTTCTTC. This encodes CASSPGWGYNEQFF.

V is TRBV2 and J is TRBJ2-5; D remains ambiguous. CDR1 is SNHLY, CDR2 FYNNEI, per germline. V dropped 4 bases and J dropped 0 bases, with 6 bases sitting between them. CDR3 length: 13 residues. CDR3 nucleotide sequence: TGTGCCAGCAGTGTGGTGTACCAAGAGACCCAGTACTTC. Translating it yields CASSVVYQETQYF.

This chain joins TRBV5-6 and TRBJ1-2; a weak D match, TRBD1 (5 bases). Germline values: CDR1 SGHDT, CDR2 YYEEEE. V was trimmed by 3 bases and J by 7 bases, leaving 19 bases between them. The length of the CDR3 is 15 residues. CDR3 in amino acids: CASSSSTTEPSGYTF. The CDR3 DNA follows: TGTGCCAGCAGCTCAAGTACGACAGAACCATCTGGCTACACCTTC. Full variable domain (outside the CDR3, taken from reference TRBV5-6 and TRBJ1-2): DAGVTQSPTHLIKTRGQQVTLRCSPKSGHDTVSWYQQALGQGPQFIFQYYEEEERQRGNFPDRFSGHQFPNYSSELNVNALLLGDSALYLCASSSSTTEPSGYTFGSGTRLTVV.

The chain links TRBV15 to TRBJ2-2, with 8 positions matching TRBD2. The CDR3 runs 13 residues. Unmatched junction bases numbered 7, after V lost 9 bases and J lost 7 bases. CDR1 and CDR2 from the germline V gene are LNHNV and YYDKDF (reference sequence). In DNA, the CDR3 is TGTGCCACGAGACGGGAGGGCCTCGGGGAGCTGTTTTTT. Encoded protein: CATRREGLGELFF.

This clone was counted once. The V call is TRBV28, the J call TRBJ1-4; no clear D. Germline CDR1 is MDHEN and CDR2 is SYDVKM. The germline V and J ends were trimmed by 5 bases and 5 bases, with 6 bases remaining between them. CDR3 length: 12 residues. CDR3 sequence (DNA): TGTGCCAGCAGTCCCTTAAATGAAAAACTGTTTTTT. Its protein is CASSPLNEKLFF.

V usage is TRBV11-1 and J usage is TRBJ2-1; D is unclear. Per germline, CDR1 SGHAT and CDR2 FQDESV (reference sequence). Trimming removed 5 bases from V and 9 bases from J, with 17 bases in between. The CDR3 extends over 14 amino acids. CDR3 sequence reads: CASSLTEDASEQFF. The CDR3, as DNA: TGTGCCAGCAGCCTCACTGAGGACGCAAGTGAGCAGTTCTTC.

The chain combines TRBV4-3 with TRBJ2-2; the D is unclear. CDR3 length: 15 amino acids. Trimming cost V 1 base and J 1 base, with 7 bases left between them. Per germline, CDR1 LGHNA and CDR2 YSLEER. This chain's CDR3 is CASSQVAVNTGELFF. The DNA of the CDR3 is TGCGCCAGCAGCCAAGTGGCGGTGAACACCGGGGAGCTGTTTTTT.

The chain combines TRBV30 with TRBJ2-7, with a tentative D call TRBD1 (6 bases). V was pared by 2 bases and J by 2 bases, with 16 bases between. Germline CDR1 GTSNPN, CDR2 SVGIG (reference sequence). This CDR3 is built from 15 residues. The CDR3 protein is CAWSYPQGTAYEQYF. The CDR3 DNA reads TGTGCCTGGAGTTATCCCCAGGGGACGGCCTACGAGCAGTACTTC.

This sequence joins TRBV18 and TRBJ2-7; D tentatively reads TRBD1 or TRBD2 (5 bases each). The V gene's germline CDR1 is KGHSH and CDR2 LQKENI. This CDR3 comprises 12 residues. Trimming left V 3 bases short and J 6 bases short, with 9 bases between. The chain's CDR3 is CASSPVGVEQYF. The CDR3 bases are TGTGCCAGCTCACCGGTGGGGGTCGAGCAGTACTTC.

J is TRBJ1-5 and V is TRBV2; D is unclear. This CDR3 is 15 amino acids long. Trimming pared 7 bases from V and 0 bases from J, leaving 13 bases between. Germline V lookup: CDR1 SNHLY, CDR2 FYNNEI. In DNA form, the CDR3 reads TGTGCCAGCAAGGCAGGCGCTTATAGCAATCAGCCCCAGCATTTT. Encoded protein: CASKAGAYSNQPQHF.

Here the CDR3 reads CASSYSGTSGQETQYF. CDR3 nucleotide sequence: TGTGCCAGCAGTTATTCCGGGACTAGCGGACAAGAGACCCAGTACTTC. The V gene is TRBV6-5, the J gene TRBJ2-5; 11 bases fit TRBD2. J lost 2 bases, V lost 3 bases, and 5 bases had no gene match. Looked up from germline, CDR1 is MNHEY and CDR2 is SVGAGI. This CDR3 contains 16 residues.

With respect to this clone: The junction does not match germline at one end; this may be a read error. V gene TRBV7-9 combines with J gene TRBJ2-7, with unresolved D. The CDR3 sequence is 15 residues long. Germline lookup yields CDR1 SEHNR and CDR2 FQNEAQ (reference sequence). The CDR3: CASSQEPASSYEQYF. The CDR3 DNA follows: TGCGCCAGCAGCCAAGAGCCGGCTAGCTCCTACGAGCAGTACTTC. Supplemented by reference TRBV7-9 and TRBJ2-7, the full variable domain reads DTGVSQNPRHKITKRGQNVTFRCDPISEHNRLYWYRQTLGQGPEFLTYFQNEAQLEKSRLLSDRFSAERPKGSFSTLEIQRTEQGDSAMYLCASSQEPASSYEQYFGPGTRLTVT.

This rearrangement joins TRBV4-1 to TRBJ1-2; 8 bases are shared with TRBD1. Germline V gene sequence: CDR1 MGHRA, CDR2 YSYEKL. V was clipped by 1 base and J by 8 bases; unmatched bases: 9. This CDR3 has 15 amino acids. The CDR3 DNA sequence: TGCGCCAGCAGCCAAGTTGATCAGGGGGCGCGGGGCTACACCTTC. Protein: CASSQVDQGARGYTF.

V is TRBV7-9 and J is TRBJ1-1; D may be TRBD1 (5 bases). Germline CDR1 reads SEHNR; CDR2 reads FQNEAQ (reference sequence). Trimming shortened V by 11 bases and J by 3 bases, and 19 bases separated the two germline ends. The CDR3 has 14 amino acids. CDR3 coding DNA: TGTGCCGGCCCGAGGGACCCGCTGGACACTGAAGCTTTCTTT. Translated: CAGPRDPLDTEAFF. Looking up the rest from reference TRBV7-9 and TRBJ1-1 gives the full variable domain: DTGVSQNPRHKITKRGQNVTFRCDPISEHNRLYWYRQTLGQGPEFLTYFQNEAQLEKSRLLSDRFSAERPKGSFSTLEIQRTEQGDSAMYLCAGPRDPLDTEAFFGQGTRLTVV.

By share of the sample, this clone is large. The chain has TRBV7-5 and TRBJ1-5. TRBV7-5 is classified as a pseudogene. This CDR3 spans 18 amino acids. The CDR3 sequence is CARSLAVRDEKGNQPQHF. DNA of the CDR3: TGTGCCAGAAGCTTAGCGGTAAGGGATGAGAAGGGCAATCAGCCCCAGCATTTT.

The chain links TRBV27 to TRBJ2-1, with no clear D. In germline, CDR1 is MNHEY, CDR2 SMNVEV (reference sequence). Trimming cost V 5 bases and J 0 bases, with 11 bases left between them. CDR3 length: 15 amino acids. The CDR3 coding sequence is TGTGCCAGCAGTAGTGACCGGAGCTCCTACAATGAGCAGTTCTTC. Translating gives CASSSDRSSYNEQFF.

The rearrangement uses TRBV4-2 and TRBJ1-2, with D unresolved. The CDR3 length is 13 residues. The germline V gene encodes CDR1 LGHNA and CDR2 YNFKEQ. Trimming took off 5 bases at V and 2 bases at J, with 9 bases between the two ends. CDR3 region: CASSYPDNYGYTF. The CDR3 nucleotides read TGTGCCAGCAGCTACCCGGACAACTATGGCTACACCTTC.

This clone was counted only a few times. CDR3 region: CASSRWDSTYEQYF. In DNA form, the CDR3 reads TGTGCCAGCAGTAGGTGGGACAGTACCTACGAGCAGTACTTC. The rearrangement uses TRBV6-1 and TRBJ2-7; 7 bases map to TRBD1. V shed 5 bases and J 2 bases; nucleotides not matched to a gene: 6. Germline assignment: CDR1 MNHNS and CDR2 SASEGT. The CDR3 extends over 14 amino acids.

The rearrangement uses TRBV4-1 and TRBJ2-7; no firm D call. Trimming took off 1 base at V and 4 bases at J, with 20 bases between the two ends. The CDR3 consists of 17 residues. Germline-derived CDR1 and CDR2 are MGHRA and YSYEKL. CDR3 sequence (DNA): TGCGCCAGCAGCCAAGGCGCTGCCATAGGAAGCCTTTACGAGCAGTACTTC. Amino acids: CASSQGAAIGSLYEQYF.